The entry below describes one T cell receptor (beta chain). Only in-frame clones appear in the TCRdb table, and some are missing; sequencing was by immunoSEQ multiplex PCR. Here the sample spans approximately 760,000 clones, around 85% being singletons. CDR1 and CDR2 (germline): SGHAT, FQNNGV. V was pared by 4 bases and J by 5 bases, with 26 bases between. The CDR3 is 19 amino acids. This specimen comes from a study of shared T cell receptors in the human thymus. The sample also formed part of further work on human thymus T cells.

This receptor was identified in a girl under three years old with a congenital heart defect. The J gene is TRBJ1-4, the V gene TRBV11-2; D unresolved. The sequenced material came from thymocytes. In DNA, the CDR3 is TGTGCCAGCAGCTCCCACTTCAGGCATCCGTACCTTGAGAATGAAAAACTGTTTTTT. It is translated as CASSSHFRHPYLENEKLFF.